This entry concerns a single TCR beta chain. Antigen unknown. These data come from a study of vaccination effects on CD4 cells after COVID-19. Overall study context: Samples were taken post-vaccine, and their median timing was 72 days after the second dose. General study points: By a late point after vaccination, infection- and vaccine-induced clones had shrunk markedly through clonal contraction.

V lost 0 bases and J 9 bases, leaving 21 bases between the germline ends. Germline V gene sequence: CDR1 SQVTM, CDR2 ANQGSEA. The CDR3 contains 16 residues. Antigen-specific CD4+ T cells were first expanded with viral peptide pools by the ViraFEST assay and only then sequenced. It was after approximately 11 days of culture that CD4+ T cells were isolated. All participants had two doses of either the BNT162b2 or mRNA-1273 vaccine. A density of more than 1.5 million PBMC per well was used; these cells were cultured with about 10 IU/ml IL-2 and about 10 ug/ml peptides. Profiled with immunoSEQ multiplex PCR; TCRdb holds only in-frame clones, not every one. The table lists around 32,000 clones, 72% of them singletons, with approximately 12% in the top ten.

This chain joins TRBV29-1 and TRBJ2-1; tentatively, D is TRBD1 (5 bases). The sequence was obtained from a human donor who received a COVID-19 vaccine. Sequences were derived from CD4+ T cells from PBMCs cultured with HCoV-229E spike peptides, sampled after COVID-19 vaccination. The CDR3, as DNA: TGCAGCGTTGAAGAAGGGGTTGCGGCCACTATGGGTGAGCAGTTCTTC. Its translation is CSVEEGVAATMGEQFF.